Following are 26 T cell receptor beta chains from one sample sequenced in a study of T cell responses to AZD1222 COVID-19 vaccine. Data came from immunoSEQ multiplex PCR; TCRdb stores just in-frame clones and leaves some out. The data show about 130,000 clones, with 93% seen just once and roughly 0.87% held by the top ten. Source: peripheral blood, taken on day 0 of AZD1222 vaccination. Receptor source: an adult in good health.

The V gene is TRBV6-5, the J gene TRBJ2-3; TRBD2 matches 7 bases. V lost 4 bases, J lost 0 bases, and 4 bases stayed unmatched. This CDR3 is 15 amino acids long. Germline CDR1 reads MNHEY; CDR2 reads SVGAGI. This chain's CDR3 is CASSFYGGSTDTQYF. The CDR3 DNA sequence: TGTGCCAGCAGTTTTTACGGGGGGAGCACAGATACGCAGTATTTT.

The V and J genes are TRBV19 and TRBJ2-3; 8 nucleotides align to TRBD2. V shed 4 bases, J shed 4 bases, and the junction held 4 bases outside the gene matches. This CDR3 has 14 residues. CDR1 is LNHDA and CDR2 is SQIVND in the germline V gene (reference sequence). CDR3 DNA: TGTGCCAGTAGTAGGCAGCGGGGGTCAGATACGCAGTATTTT. Its translation: CASSRQRGSDTQYF.

V usage is TRBV6-1 and J usage is TRBJ1-6; 7 positions match TRBD1. Unmatched junction bases numbered 8, after V lost 2 bases and J lost 4 bases. Germline CDR1 MNHNS, CDR2 SASEGT. This CDR3 contains 17 residues. The DNA of the CDR3 is TGTGCCAGCAGTGAAAGTCGAGGGGGCAGGTATAATTCACCCCTCCACTTT. This codes for CASSESRGGRYNSPLHF.

This clone showed up just a few times. The chain carries TRBV30 and TRBJ1-4, with 8 positions matching TRBD1. The CDR3 totals 13 residues. V trimming: 5 bases; J trimming: 7 bases; junction bases outside the gene matches: 6. The germline V gene encodes CDR1 GTSNPN and CDR2 SVGIG (reference sequence). The DNA of the CDR3 is TGTGCCTGGGACAGGGGTATAGGTGAAAAACTGTTTTTT. Its translation: CAWDRGIGEKLFF.

The chain combines TRBV7-9 with TRBJ1-5; D is unresolved. The CDR3 is made up of 14 amino acids. V was shortened by 1 base and J by 3 bases, with 7 bases between the two germline ends. CDR1 SEHNR and CDR2 FQNEAQ come from the germline V gene (reference sequence). The CDR3 DNA sequence: TGTGCCAGCAGCTTAGGGACCCACAATCAGCCCCAGCATTTT. This gives the protein CASSLGTHNQPQHF. Based on the CDR3 plus reference TRBV7-9 and TRBJ1-5, the full variable domain is DTGVSQNPRHKITKRGQNVTFRCDPISEHNRLYWYRQTLGQGPEFLTYFQNEAQLEKSRLLSDRFSAERPKGSFSTLEIQRTEQGDSAMYLCASSLGTHNQPQHFGDGTRLSIL.

V is TRBV19 and J is TRBJ1-2; the match to TRBD1 covers 8 bases. Trimming removed 3 bases from V and 4 bases from J; junction bases left unmatched: 16. Per germline, CDR1 LNHDA and CDR2 SQIVND (reference sequence). The CDR3 has 18 amino acids. The CDR3 DNA sequence: TGTGCCAGTAGTATTAATTATCCCAGGACAGGGATCGGCTATGGCTACACCTTC. It codes for CASSINYPRTGIGYGYTF.

The chain employs TRBV5-1 and TRBJ2-1; TRBD1 is a possible D gene (5 bases). Trimming took off 6 bases at V and 5 bases at J, with 12 bases between the two ends. CDR1 and CDR2 (germline): SGHRS, YFSETQ. The CDR3 consists of 13 residues. DNA of the CDR3: TGCGCCAGCAACTCCGGCAGGGACAATGAGCAGTTCTTC. It is translated as CASNSGRDNEQFF.

The chain carries TRBV19 and TRBJ2-7; 7 bases line up with TRBD1. The CDR3 is made up of 15 amino acids. In germline, CDR1 is LNHDA, CDR2 SQIVND (reference sequence). Germline trimming cut 3 bases from V and 2 bases from J; bases unmatched to any gene: 7. DNA for the CDR3: TGTGCCAGTAGTATCTCCCGGCAGGGGGCCTACGAGCAGTACTTC. Translated, it gives CASSISRQGAYEQYF. The whole variable domain, filled in from reference TRBV19 and TRBJ2-7, reads DGGITQSPKYLFRKEGQNVTLSCEQNLNHDAMYWYRQDPGQGLRLIYYSQIVNDFQKGDIAEGYSVSREKKESFPLTVTSAQKNPTAFYLCASSISRQGAYEQYFGPGTRLTVT.

CDR3 sequence: CASSQFPYRGAGELFF. The CDR3 bases are TGTGCCAGCAGTCAGTTCCCCTACAGAGGGGCCGGGGAGCTGTTTTTT. This sequence joins TRBV27 and TRBJ2-2; the D gene could be TRBD1 or TRBD2 (5 bases each). Germline values: CDR1 MNHEY, CDR2 SMNVEV (reference sequence). The CDR3 sequence is 16 residues long. The V end was cut by 5 bases, the J end by 6 bases, with 19 bases between.

The chain is built from TRBV18 and TRBJ1-2; 8 nucleotides match TRBD1. The germline CDR1 and CDR2 sequences are KGHSH and LQKENI. CDR3 length: 16 amino acids. Trimming at V came to 0 bases and at J to 2 bases, leaving 5 bases not matched to a gene. The CDR3 region has the DNA TGTGCCAGCTCACCACCATTGGGACAGGAAAACTATGGCTACACCTTC. Protein product: CASSPPLGQENYGYTF.

This sequence joins TRBV3-1 (or the pseudogene TRBV3-2) and TRBJ2-3; 8 nucleotides align to TRBD2. This CDR3 comprises 16 residues. V lost 0 bases, J lost 1 base, and 3 bases stayed unmatched. Germline V gene data show CDR1 as LGHDT and CDR2 as YNNKEL (reference sequence). For the CDR3, the DNA is TGTGCCAGCAGCCAAGATCGGGAGGGAGGCACAGATACGCAGTATTTT. Translating it yields CASSQDREGGTDTQYF.

In DNA form, the CDR3 reads TGTGCCAGCAGTTTTCACCAGGGGCCGTCTTTCTTT. Its translation is CASSFHQGPSFF. V is TRBV12-3 or TRBV12-4 and J is TRBJ1-1, with D possibly matching TRBD1 (6 bases). The CDR3 is made up of 12 amino acids. The germline V and J ends were trimmed by 3 bases and 12 bases, with 14 bases remaining between them.

This clone was detected only a few times. The chain is built from TRBV16 and TRBJ1-1, with D possibly matching TRBD1 (6 bases). V was clipped by 7 bases and J by 1 base, with 10 bases between them. The CDR3 is 13 amino acids. Germline V lookup: CDR1 KGHSY, CDR2 FQNENV. The CDR3 DNA sequence: TGTGCCAGCAACGGACAGCCGAACACTGAAGCTTTCTTT. This gives the protein CASNGQPNTEAFF.

V is TRBV7-9 and J is TRBJ1-2; D call uncertain. Trimming pared 8 bases from V and 2 bases from J, leaving 6 bases between. Germline CDR1 reads SEHNR; CDR2 reads FQNEAQ (reference sequence). This CDR3 region has 11 residues. In DNA form, the CDR3 reads TGTGCCAGCGAGAAGAACTATGGCTACACCTTC. Protein sequence: CASEKNYGYTF.

The V gene is TRBV5-1, the J gene TRBJ1-1; no firm D call. The CDR3 loop spans 15 amino acids. Germline CDR1 and CDR2: SGHRS and YFSETQ. Between the trimmed V and J ends, which lost 3 bases and 1 base, there was a span of 13 bases. The CDR3 spells CASSYRETSNTEAFF. The CDR3 nucleotides are TGCGCCAGCAGCTACAGAGAGACATCGAACACTGAAGCTTTCTTT.

This clone was observed a single time. The gene calls are TRBV5-1 and TRBJ1-2; D not resolved. The CDR3 spans 13 residues. Germline CDR1 is SGHRS and CDR2 is YFSETQ. V lost 0 bases to trimming and J lost 8 bases, with 11 bases between them. CDR3 in amino acids: CASSLGRGTGYTF. CDR3 DNA: TGCGCCAGCAGCTTGGGGCGGGGAACGGGCTACACCTTC.

The rearrangement joins TRBV5-1 to TRBJ2-2; a possible D gene is TRBD1 (5 bases). The V and J ends lost 1 base and 0 bases respectively, with 16 bases between them. The CDR3 runs 18 residues. Germline CDR1 reads SGHRS; CDR2 reads YFSETQ. The CDR3 DNA reads as TGCGCCAGCAGCTTGTACCCGGTCCAGGGCTCGAACACCGGGGAGCTGTTTTTT. Its translation: CASSLYPVQGSNTGELFF. Combining the CDR3 with reference TRBV5-1 and TRBJ2-2 gives the whole variable domain KAGVTQTPRYLIKTRGQQVTLSCSPISGHRSVSWYQQTPGQGLQFLFEYFSETQRNKGNFPGRFSGRQFSNSRSEMNVSTLELGDSALYLCASSLYPVQGSNTGELFFGEGSRLTVL.

Comment on this clone: A junction end diverges from the germline sequence, so it may reflect a read error. V gene TRBV2 combines with J gene TRBJ1-2; possibly TRBD1 for D (6 bases). Germline CDR1 reads SNHLY; CDR2 reads FYNNEI. The CDR3 covers 13 residues. CDR3: CASREGGNYGYTF. The CDR3 nucleotides read TGTGCCAGCAGGGAAGGGGGAAACTATGGCTACACCTTC. The variable domain in full, completed from reference TRBV2 and TRBJ1-2, reads EPEVTQTPSHQVTQMGQEVILRCVPISNHLYFYWYRQILGQKVEFLVSFYNNEISEKSEIFDDQFSVERPDGSNFTLKIRSTKLEDSAMYFCASREGGNYGYTFGSGTRLTVV.

The V and J genes are TRBV5-1 and TRBJ2-7; the match to TRBD2 covers 7 bases. Trimming at V came to 3 bases and at J to 5 bases, leaving 14 bases not matched to a gene. The CDR3 covers 16 residues. The germline V gene encodes CDR1 SGHRS and CDR2 YFSETQ. The CDR3 sequence: CASSSKRGLGFDEQYF. The CDR3 DNA is TGCGCCAGCAGCTCGAAGCGGGGCTTGGGGTTCGACGAGCAGTACTTC.

The J gene is TRBJ2-7, the V gene TRBV10-3; 7 nucleotides line up with TRBD1. CDR1 ENHRY and CDR2 SYGVKD come from the germline V gene. The V and J ends lost 6 bases and 3 bases, in that order; junction bases with no gene match: 8. The CDR3 spans 14 residues. CDR3 residues: CAISITGEFYEQYF. The CDR3, as DNA: TGTGCCATCAGCATTACAGGGGAATTCTACGAGCAGTACTTC.

The chain links TRBV5-6 to TRBJ1-4; D may be TRBD1 (5 bases). This CDR3 is 14 amino acids long. Germline-derived CDR1 and CDR2 are SGHDT and YYEEEE. Trimming cost V 0 bases and J 5 bases, with 8 bases left between them. The CDR3 loop is CASSLAGTNEKLFF. As DNA, the CDR3 is TGTGCCAGCAGCTTGGCCGGGACCAATGAAAAACTGTTTTTT.

The J gene is TRBJ1-1, the V gene TRBV7-9, with D uncertain. The germline V and J ends were trimmed by 2 bases and 3 bases, with 7 bases remaining between them. The germline CDR1 and CDR2 sequences are SEHNR and FQNEAQ (reference sequence). This CDR3 spans 13 amino acids. This chain's CDR3 is CASSLLGYTEAFF. DNA for the CDR3: TGTGCCAGCAGCTTACTGGGTTACACTGAAGCTTTCTTT.

This chain uses TRBV5-1 with TRBJ1-1; TRBD1 agrees at 7 bases. The germline gives CDR1 SGHRS, CDR2 YFSETQ. Losses at the gene ends were 0 bases for V and 5 bases for J; bases not matched to a gene: 10. CDR3 length: 16 amino acids. CDR3 sequence reads: CASSLALTGRVTEAFF. The DNA for the CDR3 is TGCGCCAGCAGCTTGGCCTTGACAGGGCGGGTTACTGAAGCTTTCTTT. The full variable domain, with the rest looked up from reference TRBV5-1 and TRBJ1-1, is KAGVTQTPRYLIKTRGQQVTLSCSPISGHRSVSWYQQTPGQGLQFLFEYFSETQRNKGNFPGRFSGRQFSNSRSEMNVSTLELGDSALYLCASSLALTGRVTEAFFGQGTRLTVV.

This chain links TRBV7-8 with TRBJ2-2; TRBD2 matches 12 bases. From germline, CDR1 is SGHVS and CDR2 FQNEAQ. This CDR3 has 18 residues. Trimming cost V 5 bases and J 7 bases; bases outside gene matches: 14. CDR3 protein: CASSPRLAGANRGGELFF. The CDR3 DNA is TGTGCCAGCAGCCCAAGACTAGCGGGGGCCAATAGGGGCGGGGAGCTGTTTTTT. The full variable domain, rest sourced from reference TRBV7-8 and TRBJ2-2, is GAGVSQSPRYKVAKRGQDVALRCDPISGHVSLFWYQQALGQGPEFLTYFQNEAQLDKSGLPSDRFFAERPEGSVSTLKIQRTQQEDSAVYLCASSPRLAGANRGGELFFGEGSRLTVL.

The sample holds a few counts of this clone. The chain links TRBV19 to TRBJ1-5; D is unclear. This CDR3 is 15 amino acids long. Germline loops: CDR1 LNHDA, CDR2 SQIVND (reference sequence). The V gene lost 1 base and the J gene lost 1 base, with 8 bases spanning the gap. Here the CDR3 DNA reads TGTGCCAGTAGTATAGCTGTTTACAGCAATCAGCCCCAGCATTTT. It encodes CASSIAVYSNQPQHF.

This clone has just one count. The chain combines TRBV10-3 with TRBJ1-2; D unresolved. Trimming left V 5 bases short and J 3 bases short, with 4 bases between. There are 11 residues in the CDR3. Germline V gives CDR1 ENHRY, CDR2 SYGVKD. The CDR3 DNA follows: TGTGCCATCAGTCAGCACTATGGCTACACCTTC. Protein product: CAISQHYGYTF.